Listed below are T cell receptor beta chains from one sample, sequenced in a study of cytomegalovirus exposure and HLA in healthy donors. Clones were read by immunoSEQ multiplex PCR, and TCRdb kept only the in-frame ones, dropping some. The table records under 200,000 clones, roughly four fifths of them present only once. Sequencing input: PBMCs. These receptors all stem from a man in his late teens or twenties in good health and CMV-seronegative. Each CDR3 is given with its conserved first and last residue. A D gene is named only where the DNA matches it firmly. The size field is filled for only some rows; it gives once, few, many or a size class.

TRBV11-2	TRBD2	few	TRBJ2-7	TGTGCCAGCAGCTTAAGTACTAGCGGGAGCTCCTACGAGCAGTACTTC	CASSLSTSGSSYEQYF
TRBV5-6	TRBD2	-	TRBJ2-5	TGTGCCAGCAACCCGACCGGGAGGGAGACCCAGTACTTC	CASNPTGRETQYF
TRBV28	-	-	TRBJ2-7	TGTGCCAGCAGTTTACCCCCCCCGGCGAGGGAGGATGCCTACGAGCAGTACTTC	CASSLPPPAREDAYEQYF
TRBV2	TRBD1	-	TRBJ2-5	TGTGCCAGCAGTGAATTTGGGACAGATCAAGAGACCCAGTACTTC	CASSEFGTDQETQYF
TRBV5-1	TRBD1	-	TRBJ1-3	TGCGCCAGCAGCCTGACAGGGTATGGTAACACCATATATTTT	CASSLTGYGNTIYF
TRBV7-9	TRBD2	-	TRBJ2-5	TGTGCCAGCAGCCCGACGGGAGGGCCTGGGGAGACCCAGTACTTC	CASSPTGGPGETQYF
TRBV27	TRBD1	-	TRBJ2-3	TGTGCCAGCAGTTCACCCGGGACAGAGGGCCGTTATGGGCAGTATTTT	CASSSPGTEGRYGQYF
TRBV18	-	-	TRBJ1-5	TGTGCCAGCTCACCGCGGGGAGGAGATAGCAATCAGCCCCAGCATTTT	CASSPRGGDSNQPQHF
TRBV28	TRBD1	-	TRBJ1-1	TGTGCCAGCAGCAGGGGGCACACTGAAGCTTTCTTT	CASSRGHTEAFF
TRBV19	TRBD1	-	TRBJ1-1	TGTGCCAGTTCAAGCTACAGGGGCCCCCACACTGAAGCTTTCTTT	CASSSYRGPHTEAFF
TRBV25-1	-	-	TRBJ2-5	TGTGCCAGCAGCCTCCGGGGTAAAGAGACCCAGTACTTC	CASSLRGKETQYF
TRBV2	TRBD2	-	TRBJ2-2	TGTGCCAGCGCCGGGACTAGCGGGAGAAGAACCGGGGAGCTGTTTTTT	CASAGTSGRRTGELFF
TRBV6-5	TRBD1	-	TRBJ1-3	TGTGCCAGCAGTTACTACCCAGGACAGGGGGGAAACACCATATATTTT	CASSYYPGQGGNTIYF
TRBV19	-	-	TRBJ1-1	TGTGCCAGTAACCCACGGCACGGGGTGGCTATGAACACTGAAGCTTTCTTT	CASNPRHGVAMNTEAFF
TRBV11-2	TRBD2	-	TRBJ2-1	TGTGCCAGCAGCTCAGGGGGGAGCGGGAGGGGGAGCTCCTACAATGAGCAGTTCTTC	CASSSGGSGRGSSYNEQFF
TRBV25-1	-	-	TRBJ2-7	TGTGCCAGCAGTGAATCTACGAGAACCTACGAGCAGTACTTC	CASSESTRTYEQYF
TRBV9	-	-	TRBJ1-2	TGTACCAGCAGACCAACGGAGGGCGGCTACACCTTC	CTSRPTEGGYTF
TRBV19	TRBD2	once	TRBJ2-7	TGTGCCAGTAGTATAGGCCCTAGCGGCCTCTACGAGCAGTACTTC	CASSIGPSGLYEQYF
TRBV15	-	-	TRBJ2-1	TGTGCCACCAGCACCGCAGGGTACGGTGAGCAGTTCTTC	CATSTAGYGEQFF
TRBV4-3	-	-	TRBJ2-7	TGCGCCAGCAGCCAAGTCGGGGTGTCCGAGCAGTACTTC	CASSQVGVSEQYF
TRBV7-2	-	-	TRBJ2-3	TGTGCCTCCGGGCGATCCAGGGGAGATACGCAGTATTTT	CASGRSRGDTQYF
TRBV5-1	-	-	TRBJ2-1	TGCGCCAAATTGGCGGAGGGAACCAATGAGCAGTTCTTC	CAKLAEGTNEQFF
TRBV27	-	-	TRBJ2-1	TGTGCCAGCAGTTTATCCGGGAGCATCGACAATGAGCAGTTCTTC	CASSLSGSIDNEQFF
TRBV6-5	-	-	TRBJ1-2	TGTGCCAGCAGTTACGACGCCCGAGGGAGCGGTGGCTACACCTTC	CASSYDARGSGGYTF
TRBV27	-	-	TRBJ2-7	TGTGCCAGCAGTTTAGGTCGGAGCTCCTACGAGCAGTACTTC	CASSLGRSSYEQYF
TRBV5-1	-	few	TRBJ2-2	TGCGCCAGCAACGAGGGCAGGACGAACACCGGGGAGCTGTTTTTT	CASNEGRTNTGELFF
TRBV29-1	TRBD2	-	TRBJ2-5	TGCAGCGCCCCCGGGACTAGCACTGAGACCCAGTACTTC	CSAPGTSTETQYF
TRBV7-9	-	-	TRBJ2-1	TGTGCCAGCAGCACCCGGGATTCCTACAATGAGCAGTTCTTC	CASSTRDSYNEQFF
TRBV7-8	TRBD1	medium-sized	TRBJ1-4	TGTGCCAGCAGTACCGAAGGGGGCGACGCAACTAATGAAAAACTGTTTTTT	CASSTEGGDATNEKLFF
TRBV27	-	-	TRBJ2-7	TGTGCCAGCAGTCCAGAGGCGGGACCGACCTACGAGCAGTACTTC	CASSPEAGPTYEQYF
TRBV4-1	-	-	TRBJ2-5	TGCGCCAGCAGCCAAGATGGGGCAGGGATAGAGACCCAGTACTTC	CASSQDGAGIETQYF
TRBV7-2	-	-	TRBJ2-1	TGTGCCAGCAGCAACCAGGGTTACAATGAGCAGTTCTTC	CASSNQGYNEQFF
TRBV2	TRBD2	-	TRBJ2-3	TGTGCCAGCAATGGACTAGCGGGGAGCACAGATACGCAGTATTTT	CASNGLAGSTDTQYF
TRBV7-9	TRBD1	-	TRBJ1-4	TGTGCCAGCAGCCCATCAGGGGGAGGTGAAAAACTGTTTTTT	CASSPSGGGEKLFF
TRBV5-4	TRBD2	-	TRBJ2-2	TGTGCCAGCAGACAGGGACTAGCGGGAGGCAACACCGGGGAGCTGTTTTTT	CASRQGLAGGNTGELFF
TRBV4-3	-	-	TRBJ2-7	TGCGCCAGCAGCCAACCCCACAGGGAAGACGAGCAGTACTTC	CASSQPHREDEQYF
TRBV5-6	TRBD1	once	TRBJ2-7	TGTGCCAGCAGTCTAATCGACAGGGGGCGAATCTCCTACGAGCAGTACTTC	CASSLIDRGRISYEQYF
TRBV11-3	-	few	TRBJ1-1	TGTGCCAGCAGCTTAACGGTGAACACTGAAGCTTTCTTT	CASSLTVNTEAFF
TRBV27	TRBD2	-	TRBJ2-5	TGTGCCAGCAGTTCCCGCCTTAGCGGGGAGACCCAGTACTTC	CASSSRLSGETQYF
TRBV10-1	-	-	TRBJ2-5	TGCGCCAGCAGTGACTATCGAGGGACCCAGTACTTC	CASSDYRGTQYF
TRBV7-9	TRBD2	-	TRBJ2-5	TGTGCCAGCTCGAGTAGTAGCGGGAGGAGGGAGACCCAGTACTTC	CASSSSSGRRETQYF
TRBV20-1	-	-	TRBJ1-1	TGCAGTGCTCCTCGCTCAGAAGCGGCTTTCTTT	CSAPRSEAAFF